These T cell receptor beta chains were read from a single sample in a study of T cells in Graves' hyperthyroidism and ophthalmopathy. TCRdb reprocessed the multiplex PCR reads with MiXCR, giving one entry per CDR3 protein. The sample lists hundreds of thousands of distinct CDR3 sequences, 15% to 20% seen once, with around 3.5% in the top ten. The sequencing sample was made of blood. Every receptor here comes from a woman aged 35 to 49 with Graves' ophthalmopathy. CDR3s include the opening cysteine and the closing phenylalanine or tryptophan. The order of the fields is clone size, J gene, V gene, D gene, CDR3 DNA, CDR3 protein. A D gene is named only where the DNA matches it firmly. Size values are once, few and many counts, or a class for expanded clones, and some rows have none.

abundance: many
j_gene: TRBJ2-7
v_gene: TRBV6-1
d_gene: TRBD2
CDR3nt: TGTGCCAGCAGTAGACGTAGCGGGAGCTTCAACGAGCAGTACTTC
CDR3aa: CASSRRSGSFNEQYF

abundance: many
j_gene: TRBJ2-2
v_gene: TRBV12-3/TRBV12-4
d_gene: NA
CDR3nt: TGTGCCAGCAGACCGGACTTCTCGAACACCGGGGAGCTGTTTTTT
CDR3aa: CASRPDFSNTGELFF

abundance: many
j_gene: TRBJ1-5
v_gene: TRBV5-1
d_gene: TRBD1
CDR3nt: TGTGCCAGCAGCCTTGGACAGGGGGGACAGCCCCAGCATTTT
CDR3aa: CASSLGQGGQPQHF

abundance: many
j_gene: TRBJ2-5
v_gene: TRBV2
d_gene: TRBD2
CDR3nt: TGTGCCAGCAGAGAGGGACTAGCGGGTCTGGAGACCCAGTACTTC
CDR3aa: CASREGLAGLETQYF

abundance: NA
j_gene: TRBJ2-3
v_gene: TRBV19
d_gene: NA
CDR3nt: TGTGCCAGTAGTATCCTCGGCCAATCGTCAGATACGCAGTATTTT
CDR3aa: CASSILGQSSDTQYF

abundance: few
j_gene: TRBJ2-7
v_gene: TRBV6-1
d_gene: NA
CDR3nt: TGTGCCAGCAGCCAGGGCGAGCAGTACTTC
CDR3aa: CASSQGEQYF

abundance: few
j_gene: TRBJ2-6
v_gene: TRBV19
d_gene: NA
CDR3nt: TGTGCCAGTAGTATAGGCGGAGGGAACTCTGGGGCCAACGTCCTGACTTTC
CDR3aa: CASSIGGGNSGANVLTF

abundance: NA
j_gene: TRBJ2-5
v_gene: TRBV20-1
d_gene: TRBD2
CDR3nt: TGCAGTGCCCGGGGCTCTAGCGGGGGGGCCCAAGAGACCCAGTACTTC
CDR3aa: CSARGSSGGAQETQYF

abundance: few
j_gene: TRBJ2-1
v_gene: TRBV7-9
d_gene: TRBD2
CDR3nt: TGTGCCAGCAGCCCTCCAAGCGGGGGGAACAATGAGCAGTTCTTC
CDR3aa: CASSPPSGGNNEQFF

abundance: many
j_gene: TRBJ2-1
v_gene: TRBV20-1
d_gene: NA
CDR3nt: TGCAGTGCTAGAGCCCGCCCAATAGACAATGAGCAGTTCTTC
CDR3aa: CSARARPIDNEQFF

abundance: many
j_gene: TRBJ1-1
v_gene: TRBV3-1
d_gene: NA
CDR3nt: TGTGCCAGCAGCCAAGCATGGCAGGGAGGTACTGAAGCTTTCTTT
CDR3aa: CASSQAWQGGTEAFF

abundance: many
j_gene: TRBJ1-1
v_gene: TRBV6-1
d_gene: NA
CDR3nt: TGTGCCAGCAGCCCCGGGACGGCTTTCGAAGCTTTCTTT
CDR3aa: CASSPGTAFEAFF

abundance: NA
j_gene: TRBJ2-2
v_gene: TRBV7-2
d_gene: NA
CDR3nt: TGTGCCAGCAGCCACCGGACACTTCACACCGGGGAGCTGTTTTTT
CDR3aa: CASSHRTLHTGELFF

abundance: few
j_gene: TRBJ1-3
v_gene: TRBV3-1
d_gene: TRBD1
CDR3nt: TGTGCCAGCAGCCAACGGACAGGGAACACCATATATTTT
CDR3aa: CASSQRTGNTIYF

abundance: NA
j_gene: TRBJ1-2
v_gene: TRBV27
d_gene: TRBD1
CDR3nt: TGTGCCAGCAGCGCCTCGACAGGGGCACGGGGCCACACCTTC
CDR3aa: CASSASTGARGHTF

abundance: many
j_gene: TRBJ2-7
v_gene: TRBV11-2
d_gene: TRBD2
CDR3nt: TGTGCCAGCAGCTTGGGACTAGCGGGAGTCGGCTCCGAGCAGTACTTC
CDR3aa: CASSLGLAGVGSEQYF

abundance: NA
j_gene: TRBJ1-1
v_gene: TRBV19
d_gene: TRBD1
CDR3nt: TGTGCCAGTAGTAATTACAGGGGGGCAAACACGGAAGCTTTCTTT
CDR3aa: CASSNYRGANTEAFF

abundance: few
j_gene: TRBJ2-7
v_gene: TRBV19
d_gene: NA
CDR3nt: TGTGCCAGTAGTATAGACGGCAGCATTCTCCCTAACGAGCAGTACTTC
CDR3aa: CASSIDGSILPNEQYF

abundance: many
j_gene: TRBJ2-5
v_gene: TRBV5-1
d_gene: NA
CDR3nt: TGCGCCAGCAGCGAGGGCAGGGGCGGAGAGACCCAGTACTTC
CDR3aa: CASSEGRGGETQYF

abundance: many
j_gene: TRBJ1-4
v_gene: TRBV11-2
d_gene: NA
CDR3nt: TGTGCCAGCAGCTTCTGGGGTCCAGGAACTAATGAAAAACTGTTTTTT
CDR3aa: CASSFWGPGTNEKLFF

abundance: many
j_gene: TRBJ1-1
v_gene: TRBV11-2
d_gene: TRBD1
CDR3nt: TGTGCCAGCAGCACCTGGACAGGAACGAACACTGAAGCTTTCTTT
CDR3aa: CASSTWTGTNTEAFF

abundance: NA
j_gene: TRBJ2-3
v_gene: TRBV6-2/TRBV6-3
d_gene: NA
CDR3nt: TGTGCCATCAGCGAGTTTTTTTCTACGGGGGGCACAGATACGCAGTATTTT
CDR3aa: CAISEFFSTGGTDTQYF

abundance: few
j_gene: TRBJ2-1
v_gene: TRBV6-1
d_gene: TRBD2
CDR3nt: TGTGCCAGCAGCGAAACTAGCGGGGGGGCCATTGAGCAGTTCTTC
CDR3aa: CASSETSGGAIEQFF

abundance: NA
j_gene: TRBJ1-3
v_gene: TRBV6-9
d_gene: NA
CDR3nt: TGTACCAGCAGTTTAAAATACTCTGGAAACACCATATATTTT
CDR3aa: CTSSLKYSGNTIYF

abundance: NA
j_gene: TRBJ2-7
v_gene: TRBV28
d_gene: NA
CDR3nt: TGTGCCAGCAGGTCTCAGTCCTACGAGCAGTACTTC
CDR3aa: CASRSQSYEQYF

abundance: NA
j_gene: TRBJ1-1
v_gene: TRBV18
d_gene: NA
CDR3nt: TGTGCCAGCTCACCACGGCAGGTGGTCTCAAACACTGAAGCTTTCTTT
CDR3aa: CASSPRQVVSNTEAFF

abundance: NA
j_gene: TRBJ2-5
v_gene: TRBV7-2
d_gene: NA
CDR3nt: TGTGCCAGCACCCAGGGGTTTTCGACGGGGTACCAAGAGACCCAGTACTTC
CDR3aa: CASTQGFSTGYQETQYF

abundance: NA
j_gene: TRBJ2-2
v_gene: TRBV20-1
d_gene: NA
CDR3nt: TGCAGTGCTAGAGGGGGGCTTGGGATCGGGGAGCTGTTTTTT
CDR3aa: CSARGGLGIGELFF

abundance: many
j_gene: TRBJ1-1
v_gene: TRBV12-3/TRBV12-4
d_gene: TRBD1
CDR3nt: TGTGCCAGCATCCTTACAGGGGGCGTTTCTGAAGCTTTCTTT
CDR3aa: CASILTGGVSEAFF

abundance: many
j_gene: TRBJ2-4
v_gene: TRBV28
d_gene: NA
CDR3nt: TGTGCCAGCAGTTTAAGGTCGTGGGGACTAGCCAAAAACATTCAGTACTTC
CDR3aa: CASSLRSWGLAKNIQYF

abundance: few
j_gene: TRBJ2-4
v_gene: TRBV11-2
d_gene: TRBD2
CDR3nt: TGTGCCAGCACGCCGCGGGGGACCCGGAAAAAACACGGGGACATTCAGTACTTC
CDR3aa: CASTPRGTRKKHGDIQYF

abundance: many
j_gene: TRBJ2-1
v_gene: TRBV5-1
d_gene: NA
CDR3nt: TGCGCCAGCAGCTTGGTTGCTAGCTTCTCCTACAATGAGCAGTTCTTC
CDR3aa: CASSLVASFSYNEQFF

abundance: few
j_gene: TRBJ2-7
v_gene: TRBV12-3/TRBV12-4
d_gene: TRBD1
CDR3nt: TGTGCCAGCAGCACTACCGGGACAGGGGTCTACGAGCAGTACTTC
CDR3aa: CASSTTGTGVYEQYF

abundance: few
j_gene: TRBJ1-2
v_gene: TRBV2
d_gene: NA
CDR3nt: TGTGCCAGCAGTGTATCCGGGGACTATGGCTACACCTTC
CDR3aa: CASSVSGDYGYTF

abundance: NA
j_gene: TRBJ2-1
v_gene: TRBV20-1
d_gene: NA
CDR3nt: TGCAGTGCTAGTTGGACTCCTAGAAGCGAGCAGTTCTTC
CDR3aa: CSASWTPRSEQFF

abundance: few
j_gene: TRBJ2-1
v_gene: TRBV20-1
d_gene: NA
CDR3nt: TGCAGTGCTAGAGTTCCCCGTGGGGTCGACAATGAGCAGTTCTTC
CDR3aa: CSARVPRGVDNEQFF

abundance: many
j_gene: TRBJ2-7
v_gene: TRBV20-1
d_gene: TRBD2
CDR3nt: TGCAGTGCTAGGCAGACTAGCTACTACGAGCAGTACTTC
CDR3aa: CSARQTSYYEQYF

abundance: many
j_gene: TRBJ2-1
v_gene: TRBV7-9
d_gene: NA
CDR3nt: TGTGCCAGCAGCGCGACGAACAATGAGCAGTTCTTC
CDR3aa: CASSATNNEQFF

abundance: NA
j_gene: TRBJ1-3
v_gene: TRBV6-1
d_gene: TRBD1
CDR3nt: TGTGCCAGCAGTTTCGGACAGGGTATGAACACCATATATTTT
CDR3aa: CASSFGQGMNTIYF